What follows are 21 T cell receptor beta chains derived from one specimen sequenced in a study of Graves' ophthalmopathy and Graves' hyperthyroidism. Amplification from RNA transcripts yielded the TCR beta CDR3 regions. A first-round RT-PCR used HTBI primers, followed by a second-round multiplex PCR. TCRdb redid the calling of the multiplex PCR reads with MiXCR, one entry per CDR3 protein. The sample lists some 25,000 distinct CDR3 sequences, 48% occurring once. Input material: peripheral blood. The source of these receptors is an adult woman with stable Graves' hyperthyroidism.

The chain has TRBV9 and TRBJ1-1, with TRBD1 matching over 10 bases. The CDR3 has 16 residues. Germline CDR1 is SGDLS and CDR2 is YYNGEE. Unmatched junction bases numbered 5, after V lost 3 bases and J lost 0 bases. In nucleotides, the CDR3 is TGTGCCAGCAGCGCCCGACAGGGGGCGATGAACACTGAAGCTTTCTTT. It encodes CASSARQGAMNTEAFF.

This clonotype was observed a few times. The chain is built from TRBV29-1 and TRBJ1-4; D may be TRBD1 (6 bases). This CDR3 has 14 amino acids. CDR1 and CDR2 from the germline V gene are SQVTM and ANQGSEA. The CDR3 DNA reads TGCAGTGTCGCGTACAGGGCTACTAATGAAAAACTGTTTTTT. Its translation is CSVAYRATNEKLFF.

This clonotype counts as medium-sized. The V call is TRBV25-1, the J call TRBJ2-7; the match to TRBD1 covers 9 bases. Trimming cost V 3 bases and J 4 bases; bases outside gene matches: 7. The CDR3 totals 15 residues. In germline, CDR1 is MGHDK, CDR2 SYGVNS. The CDR3 loop is CASSDPAGTGYEQYF. CDR3 DNA sequence: TGTGCCAGCAGTGATCCAGCCGGGACAGGGTACGAGCAGTACTTC.

This clonotype was seen only once. The J gene is TRBJ2-3, the V gene TRBV29-1; D remains unclear. The germline CDR1 and CDR2 sequences are SQVTM and ANQGSEA. This CDR3 has 12 amino acids. Trimming removed 3 bases from V and 0 bases from J, with 4 bases in between. The CDR3 here is CSVDRSTDTQYF. In nucleotides, the CDR3 is TGCAGCGTTGATCGGAGCACAGATACGCAGTATTTT.

This clonotype was counted at least ten times. V gene TRBV5-8 combines with J gene TRBJ1-4; no reliable D call. Trimming removed 2 bases from V and 7 bases from J, with 12 bases in between. The length of the CDR3 is 14 residues. Germline values: CDR1 SGHTS, CDR2 YDEGEE. The CDR3 reads CASSLIATGEKLFF. The CDR3 bases are TGTGCCAGCAGCTTAATCGCCACCGGTGAAAAACTGTTTTTT.

The chain is built from TRBV29-1 and TRBJ2-6; 11 bases fit TRBD2. The CDR3 is made up of 17 amino acids. V lost 2 bases to trimming and J lost 2 bases; unmatched junction nucleotides: 5. Germline V gives CDR1 SQVTM, CDR2 ANQGSEA. The CDR3 loop reads CSVELAGGPTGANVLTF. The CDR3 bases are TGCAGCGTTGAATTAGCGGGAGGGCCTACTGGGGCCAACGTCCTGACTTTC.

This clonotype was detected many times. CDR3 sequence reads: CASSLDWRRDGLYEQYF. The CDR3 DNA is TGTGCCAGCAGTTTAGATTGGAGGCGGGACGGACTCTACGAGCAGTACTTC. The rearrangement uses TRBV27 and TRBJ2-7; a possible D gene is TRBD2 (6 bases). Per germline, CDR1 MNHEY and CDR2 SMNVEV (reference sequence). The CDR3 is 17 amino acids. Between the trimmed V and J ends, which lost 2 bases and 3 bases, there was a span of 20 bases.

The chain links TRBV7-6 to TRBJ2-1, with 11 bases lining up with TRBD2. Germline CDR1 SGHVS, CDR2 FNYEAQ. This CDR3 is 17 amino acids long. V gave up 1 base and J gave up 5 bases; unmatched junction bases: 7. The CDR3 DNA sequence: TGTGCCAGCAGCTTAGTACAGGGACTAGCGGATGACAATGAGCAGTTCTTC. Encoded protein: CASSLVQGLADDNEQFF.

This chain links TRBV29-1 with TRBJ2-7, with 13 bases that match TRBD2. V lost 6 bases, J lost 1 base, and 9 bases stayed unmatched. This CDR3 spans 16 amino acids. Germline lookup yields CDR1 SQVTM and CDR2 ANQGSEA. The CDR3 DNA follows: TGCAGCGTGAAATCGGGACTAGCGGGGACATCCTACGAGCAGTACTTC. It is translated as CSVKSGLAGTSYEQYF.

The V and J genes are TRBV28 and TRBJ2-1; 10 bases align to TRBD2. From germline, CDR1 is MDHEN and CDR2 SYDVKM. The CDR3 is 17 amino acids. V dropped 3 bases and J dropped 9; count of bases not matched to a gene: 14. CDR3 loop: CASSFGASGRVGGEQFF. The DNA for the CDR3 is TGTGCCAGCAGTTTTGGGGCTAGCGGGAGAGTCGGGGGTGAGCAGTTCTTC.

The gene calls are TRBV20-1 and TRBJ2-3, with 13 bases fitting TRBD2. Germline CDR1 DFQATT, CDR2 SNEGSKA (reference sequence). CDR3 length: 13 amino acids. After removal of 6 bases from V and 6 bases from J, the junction contained 3 bases not matched to a gene. DNA for the CDR3: TGCAGTGCCCCGGGACTAGCGGGGGATACGCAGTATTTT. Its protein is CSAPGLAGDTQYF.

This clonotype was detected ten times or more. The chain joins TRBV28 to TRBJ2-7, with 7 bases identical to TRBD2. The CDR3 is 14 residues long. CDR1 is MDHEN and CDR2 is SYDVKM in the germline V gene. Trimming at V came to 5 bases and at J to 5 bases, leaving 9 bases not matched to a gene. The CDR3 coding sequence is TGTGCCAGCAGTAGGAGGGAGGGCCGGAACGAGCAGTACTTC. Translating gives CASSRREGRNEQYF.

This clonotype came up many times. The chain combines TRBV19 with TRBJ2-1, with D unresolved. V lost 5 bases and J lost 0, with 8 bases in between. The CDR3 spans 14 residues. CDR1 and CDR2 from the germline V gene are LNHDA and SQIVND (reference sequence). The CDR3 loop is CASSLSSSYNEQFF. The CDR3 region has the DNA TGTGCCAGTAGTCTGTCTAGCTCCTACAATGAGCAGTTCTTC.

On this clonotype: Because the CDR3 is missing its conserved closing phenylalanine or tryptophan, this is likely a read error. The chain combines TRBV5-4 with TRBJ2-5; the match to TRBD2 covers 7 bases. This CDR3 region has 17 residues. The trim removed 1 base at V and 3 bases at J, leaving 12 bases unmatched. Germline V gene data show CDR1 as SGHNT and CDR2 as YYREEE (reference sequence). The CDR3 protein is CASSLPGGGGNKETQYS. CDR3 nucleotides: TGTGCCAGCAGCTTGCCTGGCGGGGGAGGGAATAAAGAGACCCAGTACTCC.

Turning to this clonotype: This likely comes from a read error, as the CDR3 has no conserved phenylalanine or tryptophan at its end. CDR3 sequence reads: CASSWAVANTEELFV. The CDR3 DNA sequence: TGTGCCAGCAGCTGGGCCGTCGCGAACACCGAGGAGCTGTTTGTT. V gene TRBV11-1 combines with J gene TRBJ2-2; D remains unclear. From germline, CDR1 is SGHAT and CDR2 FQDESV (reference sequence). The CDR3 has 15 amino acids.

In its sample, this clonotype was seen many times. This may arise from a read error, as a much more abundant clone is one base away. No conserved phenylalanine or tryptophan ends this CDR3, so it is likely a read error. The chain uses TRBV5-4 and TRBJ2-7; TRBD2 matches 16 bases. Trimming at V came to 4 bases and at J to 4 bases, leaving 11 bases not matched to a gene. There are 18 residues in the CDR3. Germline V gives CDR1 SGHNT, CDR2 YYREEE (reference sequence). As DNA, the CDR3 is TGTGCCAGCAGCCACGCTACCGGGACTAGCGGGGGGGCGTACGAGCAGTACCTC. It translates to CASSHATGTSGGAYEQYL.

The chain recombines TRBV7-3 with TRBJ1-5; TRBD1 might be the D (6 bases). Trimming stripped 3 bases from V and 1 base from J, with 10 bases between. The CDR3 is 15 residues long. Germline V CDR1 and CDR2: SGHTA, FQGTGA. The CDR3 DNA reads TGTGCCAGCAGCTTCCCTACAGGGAGCAATCAGCCCCAGCATTTT. Translated: CASSFPTGSNQPQHF.

Many counts were recorded for this clonotype. V and J are TRBV6-1 and TRBJ1-6; D might be TRBD1 (6 bases). Per germline, CDR1 MNHNS and CDR2 SASEGT. The CDR3 totals 16 residues. V lost 2 bases, J lost 7 bases, and 15 bases lay in between. Written as DNA, the CDR3 is TGTGCCAGCAGTGAATCGGGGGCAGGGGCAAATTCACCCCTCCACTTT. It encodes CASSESGAGANSPLHF.

The CDR3 DNA reads TGTGCCAGCAACGACGAGCAGTACTTC. This gives the protein CASNDEQYF. This chain uses TRBV7-9 with TRBJ2-7; D is unresolved. Per the germline V gene, CDR1 is SEHNR and CDR2 is FQNEAQ (reference sequence). Trimming removed 7 bases from V and 5 bases from J, with 3 bases in between. The CDR3 sequence is 9 residues long.

V gene TRBV19 combines with J gene TRBJ2-2; D gene uncertain. This CDR3 has 15 residues. Germline CDR1 is LNHDA and CDR2 is SQIVND (reference sequence). V was pared by 7 bases and J by 0 bases, with 12 bases between. CDR3 DNA sequence: TGTGCCAGTACCGAGATAGCCGCGAACACCGGGGAGCTGTTTTTT. It translates to CASTEIAANTGELFF.

This clonotype was observed many times. Here the CDR3 reads CASGGGHWNTQYF. The CDR3 DNA is TGTGCCAGCGGCGGGGGTCATTGGAATACGCAGTATTTT. The chain combines TRBV28 with TRBJ2-3; 7 nucleotides agree with TRBD2. There are 13 residues in the CDR3. CDR1 is MDHEN and CDR2 is SYDVKM in the germline V gene. J gave up 7 bases and V 8 bases, and 9 bases lay outside the gene matches.